Listed here are 24 T cell receptor beta chains from one sample, sequenced in a study of shared clonotypes between healthy human individuals. Sequencing used immunoSEQ multiplex PCR; TCRdb keeps in-frame clones, though not all of them. This table holds 2,500,000 or so clones, roughly 93% found once. Sequencing was performed on naive CD4+ T cells from PBMCs. The subset denotes: CD45RA+ positively selected. The source of these receptors is a man between 18 and 29 years old in good health. Some clones in this sample may be carry-over from other donors' samples.

The gene calls are TRBV6-6 and TRBJ1-5; D uncertain. This CDR3 region has 15 residues. V gave up 5 bases and J gave up 0 bases, with 11 bases separating them. Germline CDR1 reads MNHNY; CDR2 reads SVGAGI (reference sequence). The CDR3 spells CASSPRAFSNQPQHF. In DNA form, the CDR3 reads TGTGCCAGCAGTCCCCGGGCCTTTAGCAATCAGCCCCAGCATTTT.

In the case of this clone: Other nucleotide sequences in the sample specify the same CDR3. J is TRBJ1-2 and V is TRBV5-1; 7 bases match TRBD1. Germline loops: CDR1 SGHRS, CDR2 YFSETQ. The CDR3 sequence is 14 residues long. Unmatched junction bases numbered 4, after V lost 2 bases and J lost 3 bases. This chain's CDR3 is CASSFSGGDYGYTF. The CDR3 DNA follows: TGCGCCAGCAGCTTCTCAGGGGGGGACTATGGCTACACCTTC.

This rearrangement joins TRBV28 to TRBJ2-7, with TRBD1 matching over 8 bases. The junction had 5 bases not matched to a gene; V was cut back by 8 bases and J by 2 bases. Germline CDR1 and CDR2: MDHEN and SYDVKM. This CDR3 region has 13 residues. The CDR3 sequence: CASGQGPTYEQYF. The DNA of the CDR3 is TGTGCCAGCGGACAGGGACCGACCTACGAGCAGTACTTC.

V gene TRBV18 combines with J gene TRBJ1-1, with D possibly being TRBD1 (5 bases). The germline gives CDR1 KGHSH, CDR2 LQKENI. The CDR3 covers 13 residues. With 0 bases removed from V and 11 bases from J, the gap between germline ends came to 13 bases. CDR3 in amino acids: CASSPPGEPAAFF. For the CDR3, the DNA is TGTGCCAGCTCACCACCGGGGGAACCGGCGGCTTTCTTT. The whole variable domain, remainder taken from reference TRBV18 and TRBJ1-1, is NAGVMQNPRHLVRRRGQEARLRCSPMKGHSHVYWYRQLPEEGLKFMVYLQKENIIDESGMPKERFSAEFPKEGPSILRIQQVVRGDSAAYFCASSPPGEPAAFFGQGTRLTVV.

This chain links TRBV7-8 with TRBJ2-3; 9 nucleotides align to TRBD2. CDR3 length: 16 amino acids. Per germline, CDR1 SGHVS and CDR2 FQNEAQ. Losses at the gene ends were 1 base for V and 1 base for J; bases not matched to a gene: 3. The DNA of the CDR3 is TGTGCCAGCAGCTTAGTCGGCGGGGGGGGCACAGATACGCAGTATTTT. It encodes CASSLVGGGGTDTQYF.

The gene calls are TRBV6-5 and TRBJ2-1; D gene ambiguous. The V gene lost 3 bases and the J gene lost 9 bases, with 6 bases spanning the gap. The CDR3 loop spans 11 amino acids. Germline V lookup: CDR1 MNHEY, CDR2 SVGAGI. The CDR3 protein is CASSYWGEQFF. DNA of the CDR3: TGTGCCAGCAGTTATTGGGGTGAGCAGTTCTTC.

The rearrangement joins TRBV10-1 to TRBJ2-3; D gene uncertain. The CDR3 runs to 15 residues. Germline assignment: CDR1 WNHNN and CDR2 SYGVQD (reference sequence). Deletions cut 4 bases from V and 0 bases from J, with 11 bases between. As DNA, the CDR3 is TGCGCCAGCAGTGTAGCATCTACTAGCACAGATACGCAGTATTTT. Its protein product is CASSVASTSTDTQYF.

CDR3 nucleotides: TGTGCCAGCAGTTACGGGGTTGCCACTGAAGCTTTCTTT. Residues: CASSYGVATEAFF. V is TRBV6-6 and J is TRBJ1-1, with unresolved D. Germline CDR1 reads MNHNY; CDR2 reads SVGAGI (reference sequence). There are 13 residues in the CDR3. Trimming took off 2 bases at V and 4 bases at J, with 8 bases between the two ends.

The chain is built from TRBV15 and TRBJ1-4; D gene uncertain. This CDR3 is built from 15 residues. V was pared by 0 bases and J by 0 bases, with 5 bases between. Per the germline V gene, CDR1 is LNHNV and CDR2 is YYDKDF (reference sequence). The CDR3: CATSRERATNEKLFF. The CDR3 nucleotides are TGTGCCACCAGCAGAGAGAGGGCAACTAATGAAAAACTGTTTTTT. Full variable domain (outside the CDR3, taken from reference TRBV15 and TRBJ1-4): DAMVIQNPRYQVTQFGKPVTLSCSQTLNHNVMYWYQQKSSQAPKLLFHYYDKDFNNEADTPDNFQSRRPNTSFCFLDIRSPGLGDTAMYLCATSRERATNEKLFFGSGTQLSVL.

The chain employs TRBV2 and TRBJ2-3; no definite D call. Germline CDR1 and CDR2: SNHLY and FYNNEI. The V end was cut by 7 bases, the J end by 2 bases, with 10 bases between. This CDR3 is 13 amino acids long. CDR3 in amino acids: CASTAELTDTQYF. In nucleotides, the CDR3 is TGTGCCAGCACGGCGGAACTCACAGATACGCAGTATTTT.

This clone was counted once. The CDR3 reads CASSTTGTATNEKLFF. The CDR3 bases are TGTGCCAGCAGCACGACAGGGACCGCAACTAATGAAAAACTGTTTTTT. This chain connects TRBV5-8 to TRBJ1-4; 7 positions agree with TRBD1. This CDR3 is 16 amino acids long. Per germline, CDR1 SGHTS and CDR2 YDEGEE. The J segment lost 0 bases and the V segment lost 4 bases, leaving 6 bases of the junction unmatched. The full variable domain, with the rest looked up from reference TRBV5-8 and TRBJ1-4, is EAGVTQSPTHLIKTRGQQATLRCSPISGHTSVYWYQQALGLGLQFLLWYDEGEERNRGNFPPRFSGRQFPNYSSELNVNALELEDSALYLCASSTTGTATNEKLFFGSGTQLSVL.

This chain's CDR3 is CSVSRGQETQYF. The CDR3 DNA reads as TGCAGCGTCTCGCGGGGTCAAGAGACCCAGTACTTC. J is TRBJ2-5 and V is TRBV29-1; possibly TRBD2 for D (6 bases). The CDR3 sequence is 12 residues long. The ends were cut back, 6 bases at V and 2 bases at J, with 10 bases in the middle. From germline, CDR1 is SQVTM and CDR2 ANQGSEA.

CDR3 sequence (DNA): TGTGCCAGCAGGGGTTGGTACGAGCAGTACTTC. This sequence encodes CASRGWYEQYF. V is TRBV6-1 and J is TRBJ2-7; no reliable D call. Germline V gene lookup returns CDR1 MNHNS and CDR2 SASEGT. Trimming pared 6 bases from V and 4 bases from J, leaving 7 bases between. The CDR3 is 11 residues long.

The V gene is TRBV5-8, the J gene TRBJ1-1, with a possible D match to TRBD1 (5 bases). CDR1 is SGHTS, CDR2 YDEGEE, per germline. The CDR3 sequence is 16 residues long. V lost 3 bases and J lost 1, with 16 bases in between. CDR3 in amino acids: CASSSTSGRSNTEAFF. The CDR3 nucleotides read TGTGCCAGCAGCTCCACCTCGGGACGGTCGAACACTGAAGCTTTCTTT.

This clone was seen more than once but under ten times. V and J are TRBV27 and TRBJ1-1; the D is unclear. Trimming shortened V by 3 bases and J by 1 base, and 9 bases separated the two germline ends. The CDR3 extends over 14 amino acids. The germline V gene has CDR1 MNHEY and CDR2 SMNVEV (reference sequence). CDR3 amino acids: CASSLGMRNTEAFF. CDR3 nucleotides: TGTGCCAGCAGTTTGGGGATGAGGAACACTGAAGCTTTCTTT.

V usage is TRBV27 and J usage is TRBJ2-3; D unclear. Germline CDR1 MNHEY, CDR2 SMNVEV (reference sequence). The germline V and J ends were trimmed by 1 base and 0 bases, with 5 bases remaining between them. The CDR3 has 14 amino acids. CDR3 sequence: CASSLWQSTDTQYF. As DNA, the CDR3 is TGTGCCAGCAGTTTATGGCAGAGCACAGATACGCAGTATTTT.

V usage is TRBV10-3 and J usage is TRBJ1-5, with D maybe TRBD1 (5 bases). The CDR3 runs to 14 residues. CDR1 and CDR2 (germline): ENHRY, SYGVKD. V was trimmed by 4 bases and J by 6 bases, leaving 13 bases between them. CDR3 DNA sequence: TGTGCCATCAGTGTAGGCAGGGCCAGTCAGCCCCAGCATTTT. This translates into CAISVGRASQPQHF.

V gene TRBV29-1 combines with J gene TRBJ1-2; D is ambiguous. In germline, CDR1 is SQVTM, CDR2 ANQGSEA. The CDR3 runs 13 residues. The V and J ends lost 3 bases and 5 bases respectively, with 13 bases between them. CDR3 coding DNA: TGCAGCGTTGACCCCGGAGTCCTTTATGGCTACACCTTC. Its translation is CSVDPGVLYGYTF.

This clone showed up just once. The chain carries TRBV6-1 and TRBJ2-7; TRBD2 agrees at 9 bases. CDR1 and CDR2 from the germline V gene are MNHNS and SASEGT. V trimming: 6 bases; J trimming: 0 bases; junction bases outside the gene matches: 9. The CDR3 length is 16 residues. The CDR3 region is CASSETLAGSSYEQYF. CDR3 bases: TGTGCCAGCAGCGAAACTCTAGCGGGAAGCTCCTACGAGCAGTACTTC.

The chain recombines TRBV5-1 with TRBJ2-1; 9 bases agree with TRBD2. The CDR3 contains 15 residues. Germline assignment: CDR1 SGHRS and CDR2 YFSETQ. Trimming at V came to 7 bases and at J to 6 bases, leaving 11 bases not matched to a gene. Here the CDR3 DNA reads TGCGCCAGCGGTAATTATCAGCGGGGGGTCAATGAGCAGTTCTTC. This gives the protein CASGNYQRGVNEQFF.

This chain uses TRBV6-4 with TRBJ2-1; D call uncertain. This CDR3 contains 15 residues. CDR1 is MRHNA, CDR2 SNTAGT, per germline. V was clipped by 6 bases and J by 6 bases, with 18 bases between them. The CDR3 is CASSPESLGINEQFF. Here the CDR3 DNA reads TGTGCCAGCAGCCCCGAATCGCTCGGAATCAATGAGCAGTTCTTC.

The V and J genes are TRBV7-6 and TRBJ2-5, with 11 nucleotides matching TRBD2. Per the germline V gene, CDR1 is SGHVS and CDR2 is FNYEAQ. V was clipped by 5 bases and J by 6 bases; unmatched bases: 8. The CDR3 consists of 15 residues. CDR3 residues: CASSVTSGSGQTQYF. Written as DNA, the CDR3 is TGTGCCAGCAGCGTCACTAGCGGGAGTGGGCAGACCCAGTACTTC.

The V call is TRBV18, the J call TRBJ2-6; the D is unclear. Trimming cost V 2 bases and J 0 bases, with 11 bases left between them. Germline V lookup: CDR1 KGHSH, CDR2 LQKENI. This CDR3 region has 17 residues. For the CDR3, the DNA is TGTGCCAGCTCACCAAAATCAGGTACCTCTGGGGCCAACGTCCTGACTTTC. Translation: CASSPKSGTSGANVLTF.

This clone has only a few counts. The chain uses TRBV7-6 and TRBJ2-2, with TRBD1 identical over 8 bases. This CDR3 is built from 16 residues. The V segment lost 1 base and the J segment 6 bases; nucleotides outside the gene matches: 7. Germline V gene lookup returns CDR1 SGHVS and CDR2 FNYEAQ. The chain's CDR3 is CASSLGQGMSAGELFF. The CDR3 nucleotides read TGTGCCAGCAGCTTAGGACAGGGGATGTCCGCCGGGGAGCTGTTTTTT.